These 5 T cell receptor beta chains were all obtained from the same sample, sequenced in a study of blood T cell repertoires in COVID-19. TCRdb's table, derived via immunoSEQ multiplex PCR, lists solely in-frame clones and lacks some. The sample records some 180,000 clones, more than 80% being singletons. The specimen sequenced was peripheral blood. The origin of the receptors is a woman in her fifties or sixties with acute or convalescent COVID-19.

The gene calls are TRBV6-1 and TRBJ1-5; TRBD1 matches 10 bases. V lost 0 bases, J lost 0 bases, and 5 bases stayed unmatched. Germline CDR1 MNHNS, CDR2 SASEGT. The CDR3 runs to 18 residues. Here the CDR3 reads CASSEAHRQGASNQPQHF. In nucleotides, the CDR3 is TGTGCCAGCAGTGAAGCGCATCGACAGGGGGCTAGCAATCAGCCCCAGCATTTT.

The chain employs TRBV15 and TRBJ2-5; D not certain. Germline CDR1 LNHNV, CDR2 YYDKDF (reference sequence). With 4 bases removed from V and 7 bases from J, the gap between germline ends came to 16 bases. CDR3 length equals 14 residues. The CDR3 coding sequence is TGTGCCACCAGCACGCGGCAGACCGAACGGACCCAGTACTTC. Translation: CATSTRQTERTQYF. Variable domain in full (rest from reference TRBV15 and TRBJ2-5): DAMVIQNPRYQVTQFGKPVTLSCSQTLNHNVMYWYQQKSSQAPKLLFHYYDKDFNNEADTPDNFQSRRPNTSFCFLDIRSPGLGDTAMYLCATSTRQTERTQYFGPGTRLLVL.

The chain combines TRBV19 with TRBJ1-5; D possibly corresponds to TRBD1 (5 bases). The V gene lost 0 bases and the J gene lost 7 bases, with 13 bases spanning the gap. CDR1 and CDR2 (germline): LNHDA, SQIVND (reference sequence). This CDR3 has 15 residues. CDR3 coding DNA: TGTGCCAGTAGTATAGAGTCAGGGTATAAGCAGCCCCAGCATTTT. Its translation is CASSIESGYKQPQHF.

The gene calls are TRBV3-1 (or the pseudogene TRBV3-2) and TRBJ1-1; weak D call: TRBD1 (5 bases). The V and J ends lost 1 base and 5 bases respectively, with 11 bases between them. The CDR3 contains 14 residues. CDR1 and CDR2 from the germline V gene are LGHDT and YNNKEL (reference sequence). CDR3 nucleotide sequence: TGTGCCAGCAGCCAAGCGGCAGGGTTAACTGAAGCTTTCTTT. It specifies CASSQAAGLTEAFF.

This clone was seen just once. The chain recombines TRBV25-1 with TRBJ1-4; D is uncertain. This CDR3 has 16 residues. In germline, CDR1 is MGHDK, CDR2 SYGVNS. Deletions cut 0 bases from V and 6 bases from J, with 14 bases between. CDR3 DNA sequence: TGTGCCAGCAGTGAATACGTCGAGTTCGCGGATGAAAAACTGTTTTTT. Its translation: CASSEYVEFADEKLFF.